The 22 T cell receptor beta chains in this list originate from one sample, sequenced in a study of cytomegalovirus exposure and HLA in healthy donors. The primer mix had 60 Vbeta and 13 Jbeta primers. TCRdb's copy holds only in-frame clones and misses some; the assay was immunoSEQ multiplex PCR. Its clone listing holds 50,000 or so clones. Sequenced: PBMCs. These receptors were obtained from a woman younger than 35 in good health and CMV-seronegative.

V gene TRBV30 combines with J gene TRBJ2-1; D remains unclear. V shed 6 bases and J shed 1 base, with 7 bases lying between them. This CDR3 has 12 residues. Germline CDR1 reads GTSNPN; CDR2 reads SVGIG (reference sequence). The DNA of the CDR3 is TGTGCCTGTCCCGCGTCCTACAATGAGCAGTTCTTC. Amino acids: CACPASYNEQFF.

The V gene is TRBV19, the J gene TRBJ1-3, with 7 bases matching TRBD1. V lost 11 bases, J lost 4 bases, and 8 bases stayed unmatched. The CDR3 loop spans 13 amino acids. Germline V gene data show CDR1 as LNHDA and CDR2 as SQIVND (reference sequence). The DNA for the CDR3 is TGTGCCTCCTCAGGGACAGCGGGAAACACCATATATTTT. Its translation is CASSGTAGNTIYF.

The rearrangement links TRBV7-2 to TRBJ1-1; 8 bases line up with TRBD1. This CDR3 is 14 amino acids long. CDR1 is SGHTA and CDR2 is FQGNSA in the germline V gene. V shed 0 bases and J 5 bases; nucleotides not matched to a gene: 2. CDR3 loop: CASSLAQGATEAFF. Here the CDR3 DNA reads TGTGCCAGCAGCTTAGCGCAGGGGGCGACTGAAGCTTTCTTT.

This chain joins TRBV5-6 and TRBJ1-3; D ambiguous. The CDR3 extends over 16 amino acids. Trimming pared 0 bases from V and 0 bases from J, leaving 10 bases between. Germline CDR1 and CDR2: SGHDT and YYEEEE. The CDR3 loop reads CASSLVSASSGNTIYF. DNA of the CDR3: TGTGCCAGCAGCTTGGTCAGTGCAAGCTCTGGAAACACCATATATTTT.

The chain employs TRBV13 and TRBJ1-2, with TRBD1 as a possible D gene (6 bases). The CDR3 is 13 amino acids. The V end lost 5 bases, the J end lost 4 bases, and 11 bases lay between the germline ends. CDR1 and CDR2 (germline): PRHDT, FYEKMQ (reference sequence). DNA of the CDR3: TGTGCCAGCAGCCGAGGGGGGGGCTATGGCTACACCTTC. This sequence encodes CASSRGGGYGYTF.

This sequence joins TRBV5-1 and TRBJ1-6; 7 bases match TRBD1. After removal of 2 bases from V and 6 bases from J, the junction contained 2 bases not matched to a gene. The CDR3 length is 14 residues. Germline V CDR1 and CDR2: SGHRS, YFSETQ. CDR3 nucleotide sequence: TGCGCCAGCAGCTTTGGGACAGTTAATTCACCCCTCCACTTT. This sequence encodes CASSFGTVNSPLHF.

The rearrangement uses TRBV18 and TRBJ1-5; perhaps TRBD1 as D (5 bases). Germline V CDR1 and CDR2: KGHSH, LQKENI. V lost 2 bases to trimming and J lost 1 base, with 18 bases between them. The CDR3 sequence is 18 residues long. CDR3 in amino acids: CASSPTRGRVDSNQPQHF. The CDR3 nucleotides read TGTGCCAGCTCACCAACCCGTGGCAGGGTCGACAGCAATCAGCCCCAGCATTTT.

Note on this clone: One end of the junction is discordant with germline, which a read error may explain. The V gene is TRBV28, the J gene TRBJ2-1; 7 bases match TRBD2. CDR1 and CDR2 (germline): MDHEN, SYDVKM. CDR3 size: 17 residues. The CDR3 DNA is TGTGCCAGCAGTCCCGCTCCACTAGCGAGCTCCGACAATGAGCAGTTCTTC. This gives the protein CASSPAPLASSDNEQFF.

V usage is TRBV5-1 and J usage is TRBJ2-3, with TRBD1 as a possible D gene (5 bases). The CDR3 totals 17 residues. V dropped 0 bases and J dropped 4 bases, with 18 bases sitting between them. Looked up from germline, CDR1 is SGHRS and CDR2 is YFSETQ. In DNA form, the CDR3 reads TGCGCCAGCAGCTTGGCGCTTCAGGGTTTGGGCGCAGATACGCAGTATTTT. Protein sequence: CASSLALQGLGADTQYF.

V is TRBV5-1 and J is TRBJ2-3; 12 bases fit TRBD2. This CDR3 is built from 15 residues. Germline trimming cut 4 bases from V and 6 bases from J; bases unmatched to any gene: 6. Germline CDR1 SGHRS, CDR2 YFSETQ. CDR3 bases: TGCGCCAGCAGCCCACTAGCGGGGGGTAGTGATACGCAGTATTTT. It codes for CASSPLAGGSDTQYF.

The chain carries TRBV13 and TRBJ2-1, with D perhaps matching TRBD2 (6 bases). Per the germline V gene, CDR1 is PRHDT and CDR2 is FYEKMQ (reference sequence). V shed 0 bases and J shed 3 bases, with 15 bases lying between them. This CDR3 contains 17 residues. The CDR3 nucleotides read TGTGCCAGCAGCTTAGGCGGAGTAGCGGACCACTACAATGAGCAGTTCTTC. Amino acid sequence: CASSLGGVADHYNEQFF.

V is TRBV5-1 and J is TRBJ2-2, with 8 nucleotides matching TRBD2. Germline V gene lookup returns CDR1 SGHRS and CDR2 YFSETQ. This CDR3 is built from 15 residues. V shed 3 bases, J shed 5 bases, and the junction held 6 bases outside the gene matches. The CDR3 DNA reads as TGCGCCAGCAGCTGGACGGGGGGGCAGACCGGGGAGCTGTTTTTT. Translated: CASSWTGGQTGELFF.

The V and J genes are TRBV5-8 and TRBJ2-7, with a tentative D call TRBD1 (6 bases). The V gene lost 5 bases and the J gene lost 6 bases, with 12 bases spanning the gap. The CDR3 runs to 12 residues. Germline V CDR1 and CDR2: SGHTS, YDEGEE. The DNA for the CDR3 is TGTGCCAGCAGTGTGCTGGGGGCCGAGCAGTACTTC. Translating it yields CASSVLGAEQYF. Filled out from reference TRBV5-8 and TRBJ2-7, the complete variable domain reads EAGVTQSPTHLIKTRGQQATLRCSPISGHTSVYWYQQALGLGLQFLLWYDEGEERNRGNFPPRFSGRQFPNYSSELNVNALELEDSALYLCASSVLGAEQYFGPGTRLTVT.

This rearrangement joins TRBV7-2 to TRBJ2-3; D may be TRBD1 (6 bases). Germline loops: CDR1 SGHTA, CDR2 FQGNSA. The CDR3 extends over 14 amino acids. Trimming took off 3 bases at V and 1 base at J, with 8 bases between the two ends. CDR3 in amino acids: CASSFAGGTDTQYF. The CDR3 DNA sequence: TGTGCCAGCAGCTTCGCAGGGGGCACAGATACGCAGTATTTT.

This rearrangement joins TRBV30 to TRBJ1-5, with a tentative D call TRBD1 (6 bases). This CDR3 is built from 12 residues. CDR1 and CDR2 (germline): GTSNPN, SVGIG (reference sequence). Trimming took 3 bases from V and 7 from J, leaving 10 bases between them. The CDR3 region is CAWSRGYQPQHF. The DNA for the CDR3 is TGTGCCTGGAGCAGGGGATACCAGCCCCAGCATTTT.

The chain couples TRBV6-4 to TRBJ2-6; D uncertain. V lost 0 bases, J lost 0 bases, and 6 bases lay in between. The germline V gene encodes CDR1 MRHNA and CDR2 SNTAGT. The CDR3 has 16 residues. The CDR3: CASSDSSASGANVLTF. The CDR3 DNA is TGTGCCAGCAGTGACTCGAGCGCCTCTGGGGCCAACGTCCTGACTTTC.

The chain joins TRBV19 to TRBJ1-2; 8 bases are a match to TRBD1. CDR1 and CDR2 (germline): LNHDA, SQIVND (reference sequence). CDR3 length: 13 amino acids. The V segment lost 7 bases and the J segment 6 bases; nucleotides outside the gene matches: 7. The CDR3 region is CASTMDRAHGYTF. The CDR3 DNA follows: TGTGCCAGTACCATGGACAGGGCCCATGGCTACACCTTC.

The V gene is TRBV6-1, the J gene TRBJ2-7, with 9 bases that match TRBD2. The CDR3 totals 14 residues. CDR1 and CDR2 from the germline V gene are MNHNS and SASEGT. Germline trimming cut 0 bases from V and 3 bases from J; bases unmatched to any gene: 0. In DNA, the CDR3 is TGTGCCAGCAGTGAAGCTAGCGGGGGCTACGAGCAGTACTTC. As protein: CASSEASGGYEQYF.

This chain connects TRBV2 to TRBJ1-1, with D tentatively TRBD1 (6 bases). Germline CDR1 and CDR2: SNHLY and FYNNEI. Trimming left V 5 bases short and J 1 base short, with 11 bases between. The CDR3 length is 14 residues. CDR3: CASSLQGRNTEAFF. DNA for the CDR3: TGTGCCAGCAGTCTCCAGGGGCGGAACACTGAAGCTTTCTTT.

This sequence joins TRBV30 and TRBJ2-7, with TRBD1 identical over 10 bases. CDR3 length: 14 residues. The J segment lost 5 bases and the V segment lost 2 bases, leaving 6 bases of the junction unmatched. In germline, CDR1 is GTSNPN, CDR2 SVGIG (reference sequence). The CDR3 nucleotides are TGTGCCTGGAGTTCCGGGACAGGGGTACACGAGCAGTACTTC. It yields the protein CAWSSGTGVHEQYF.

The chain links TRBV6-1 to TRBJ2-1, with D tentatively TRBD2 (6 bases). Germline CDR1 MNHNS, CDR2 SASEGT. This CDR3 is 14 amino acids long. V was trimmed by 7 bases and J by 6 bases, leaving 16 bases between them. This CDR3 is CASTAPGSRNEQFF. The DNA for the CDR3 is TGTGCCAGCACTGCCCCCGGGAGCCGCAATGAGCAGTTCTTC.

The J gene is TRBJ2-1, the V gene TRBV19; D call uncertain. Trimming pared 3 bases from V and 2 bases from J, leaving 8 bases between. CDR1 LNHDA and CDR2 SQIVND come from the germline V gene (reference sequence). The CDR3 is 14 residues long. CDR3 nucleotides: TGTGCCAGTAGTATCTTTGCAGCCTACAATGAGCAGTTCTTC. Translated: CASSIFAAYNEQFF. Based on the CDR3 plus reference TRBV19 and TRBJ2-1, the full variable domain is DGGITQSPKYLFRKEGQNVTLSCEQNLNHDAMYWYRQDPGQGLRLIYYSQIVNDFQKGDIAEGYSVSREKKESFPLTVTSAQKNPTAFYLCASSIFAAYNEQFFGPGTRLTVL.